Only a few counts were recorded for the clone carrying this T cell receptor beta chain. What it binds is unknown. Treatment described: oral pan-JAK inhibitor, 5-10 mg twice daily. The data are from a study of CD8+ T cells in alopecia areata. Across the whole study: Treated patients swallowed 5 to 10 mg of oral tofacitinib twice daily. Tofacitinib exposure lasted 6 to 18 months, followed by 6 months off drug. Points from the study as a whole: Treatment with tofacitinib significantly lowered scalp clonality and reduced expanded CD8+ clones among the top 100.

Isolated RNA was reverse transcribed into cDNA used as the sequencing template. Some clones are missing from TCRdb's copy, which holds only in-frame ones; the method was immunoSEQ multiplex PCR. The sample lists 95,000 to 110,000 clones, more than 75% seen once, with around 10% in the top ten. After removal of 0 bases from V and 4 bases from J, the junction contained 10 bases not matched to a gene. CDR1 SGHVS and CDR2 FNYEAQ come from the germline V gene. The CDR3 runs to 17 residues. The specimen comprised CD8+ T cells sorted from blood, sampled at approximately week 30, from a patient treated with tofacitinib. The clonotype was recovered from a human donor with alopecia areata. The V call is TRBV7-6, the J call TRBJ2-5; 8 bases agree with TRBD2. In DNA, the CDR3 is TGTGCCAGCAGCTTAGCTACCGGACTAGCATCGGCAGAGACCCAGTACTTC. It yields the protein CASSLATGLASAETQYF.